A single sample gave rise to the 5 T cell receptor beta chains below, sequenced in a study of T cell responses to AZD1222 COVID-19 vaccine. Measured with immunoSEQ multiplex PCR; TCRdb has only the in-frame clones, and not every one. Altogether 150,000 to 200,000 clones are present, 88% being singletons, with the ten largest covering 11%. The sequencing here drew on peripheral blood, taken 28 days after the second AZD1222 dose. Receptors were obtained from an adult who received the AZD1222 COVID-19 vaccine.

This clone appeared once. This chain links TRBV20-1 with TRBJ1-3; 7 nucleotides line up with TRBD1. Germline V gene sequence: CDR1 DFQATT, CDR2 SNEGSKA (reference sequence). The CDR3 spans 15 residues. V lost 3 bases, J lost 2 bases, and 7 bases stayed unmatched. The CDR3 loop reads CSASKEQGPGNTIYF. The CDR3 nucleotides are TGCAGTGCTAGTAAAGAACAGGGGCCTGGAAACACCATATATTTT.

This clone was found once. The genes are TRBV4-2 and TRBJ1-1, with TRBD1 identical over 9 bases. The CDR3 totals 14 residues. The trim removed 3 bases at V and 5 bases at J, leaving 4 bases unmatched. Germline lookup yields CDR1 LGHNA and CDR2 YNFKEQ. CDR3 coding DNA: TGTGCCAGCAGCCAGACAGGGGGAGGGACTGAAGCTTTCTTT. Amino acids: CASSQTGGGTEAFF.

V and J are TRBV6-2 or TRBV6-3 and TRBJ1-2; 11 nucleotides match TRBD1. V gave up 5 bases and J gave up 4 bases; unmatched junction bases: 3. The CDR3 loop spans 14 amino acids. Germline V gene data show CDR1 as MNHEY and CDR2 as SVGEGT. The CDR3 protein is CASSGQGAVYGYTF. The CDR3 DNA sequence: TGTGCCAGCAGTGGACAGGGGGCAGTCTATGGCTACACCTTC.

The genes are TRBV5-5 and TRBJ2-5, with 7 bases lining up with TRBD2. Per germline, CDR1 SGHKS and CDR2 YYEKEE (reference sequence). The CDR3 extends over 15 amino acids. J was trimmed by 5 bases and V by 4 bases; bases with no gene match: 11. CDR3 in DNA: TGTGCCAGCAGCCCGGGGACTACTCCTGCGGAGACCCAGTACTTC. It yields the protein CASSPGTTPAETQYF.

The V and J genes are TRBV7-2 and TRBJ1-2; tentative D call: TRBD1 (6 bases). V was clipped by 5 bases and J by 5 bases, with 18 bases between them. The CDR3 contains 15 residues. The germline V gene encodes CDR1 SGHTA and CDR2 FQGNSA. CDR3 nucleotides: TGTGCCAGCAGCGATGATCCTGGGGGGCTTTATGGCTACACCTTC. Its translation: CASSDDPGGLYGYTF.